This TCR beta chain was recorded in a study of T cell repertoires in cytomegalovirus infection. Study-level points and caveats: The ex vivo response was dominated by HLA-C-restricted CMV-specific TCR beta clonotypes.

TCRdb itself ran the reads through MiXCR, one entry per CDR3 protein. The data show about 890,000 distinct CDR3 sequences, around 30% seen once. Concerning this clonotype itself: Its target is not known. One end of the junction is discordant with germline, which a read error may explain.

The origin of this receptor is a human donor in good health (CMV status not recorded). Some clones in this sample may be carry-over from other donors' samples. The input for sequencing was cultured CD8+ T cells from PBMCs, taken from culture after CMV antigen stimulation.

Written as DNA, the CDR3 is TGTGCCAACAGCTTAGATTCGGCCGAAGCTTTCTTT. Translation: CANSLDSAEAFF. The chain carries TRBV7-9 and TRBJ1-1; D is undetermined. Germline lookup yields CDR1 SEHNR and CDR2 FQNEAQ (reference sequence). CDR3 length: 12 residues.